Listed below are T cell receptor beta chains from one sample, sequenced in a study of identical twins. From the 5' RACE reads, TCRdb called clonotypes with MiXCR, one entry per CDR3 protein. The sample records some 1,700,000 distinct CDR3 sequences, roughly a third being singletons. The sequenced sample consisted of cord blood. The receptors shown here come from a newborn girl in good health. Each CDR3 is given with its conserved first and last residue. The order of the fields is clone size, V gene, D gene, J gene, CDR3 protein, CDR3 DNA. D genes are given only for firm matches. Size values are once, few and many counts, or a class for expanded clones, and some rows have none.

>many|TRBV5-1|.|TRBJ2-1
CASSLGPSYNEQFF
TGTGCCAGCAGTTTGGGTCCTTCCTACAATGAGCAGTTCTTC
>.|TRBV20-1|TRBD1|TRBJ2-7
CSALTGTGYNEQYF
TGCAGTGCTCTCACCGGGACAGGGTACAATGAGCAGTACTTC
>once|TRBV5-1|.|TRBJ2-1
CASSLRSSVDNEQFF
TGCGCCAGCAGCTTACGGTCTAGCGTGGACAATGAGCAGTTCTTC
>few|TRBV28|TRBD1|TRBJ1-5
CASRSGTGGILWSNQPQHF
TGTGCCAGCAGATCCGGGACAGGAGGTATATTATGGAGCAATCAGCCCCAGCATTTT
>many|TRBV10-1|TRBD1|TRBJ2-1
CASSDRAYNEQFF
TGTGCCAGCAGTGACAGGGCCTACAATGAGCAGTTCTTC
>many|TRBV5-1|.|TRBJ2-5
CASSSGQRQETQYF
TGCGCCAGCAGTTCTGGACAGCGACAAGAGACCCAGTACTTC
>.|TRBV12-3/TRBV12-4|.|TRBJ1-5
CVSRIGWGKGQPQHF
TGTGTCAGCAGAATTGGGTGGGGGAAGGGTCAGCCCCAGCATTTT
>.|TRBV7-2|TRBD2|TRBJ2-3
CASMTGGPVDTQYF
TGTGCCAGCATGACGGGGGGGCCGGTAGATACGCAGTATTTT
>.|TRBV9|.|TRBJ1-4
CASSADTTNEKLFF
TGTGCCAGCAGCGCGGACACAACTAATGAAAAACTGTTTTTT
>few|TRBV20-1|.|TRBJ2-7
CSGQDYEQYF
TGCAGTGGACAGGACTACGAGCAGTACTTC
>.|TRBV20-1|.|TRBJ2-7
CSARETEVSSYEQYF
TGCAGTGCTAGAGAAACGGAGGTGAGCTCCTACGAGCAGTACTTC
>few|TRBV29-1|TRBD2|TRBJ2-5
CSVTAGGRQETQYF
TGCAGCGTTACCGCGGGGGGGCGCCAAGAGACCCAGTACTTC
>many|TRBV11-2|TRBD2|TRBJ2-3
CASSFPAGGYSDTQYF
TGTGCCAGCAGCTTCCCAGCGGGGGGGTATTCAGATACGCAGTATTTT
>.|TRBV20-1|.|TRBJ1-2
CSARAGARYGYTF
TGCAGTGCTAGAGCAGGGGCCCGCTATGGCTACACCTTC
>.|TRBV5-6|TRBD1|TRBJ1-5
CASSFRGQLNQPQHF
TGTGCCAGCAGCTTCCGGGGACAGTTGAATCAGCCCCAGCATTTT
>.|TRBV3-1|TRBD1|TRBJ2-7
CASSLAETGEQYF
TGTGCCAGCAGCCTAGCCGAGACAGGGGAGCAGTACTTC
>few|TRBV4-2|TRBD2|TRBJ2-3
CASSQSTGTSGTDTQYF
TGTGCCAGCAGCCAAAGTACCGGGACTAGCGGCACAGATACGCAGTATTTT
>.|TRBV5-1|TRBD1|TRBJ2-5
CASSYGQGREETQYF
TGCGCCAGCAGCTATGGACAGGGGAGGGAAGAGACCCAGTACTTC
>.|TRBV27|TRBD1|TRBJ1-4
CASSFTRTGQKLFF
TGTGCCAGCAGTTTCACCCGGACAGGGCAAAAACTGTTTTTT
>.|TRBV5-6|.|TRBJ1-2
CASSSLTRYYGYTF
TGTGCCAGCAGCTCCCTGACACGATACTATGGCTACACCTTC
>few|TRBV12-5|.|TRBJ2-3
CASGQAADTQYF
TGTGCTAGTGGCCAAGCTGCAGATACGCAGTATTTT
>few|TRBV5-1|TRBD2|TRBJ2-1
CASSSTSAKASEQFF
TGCGCCAGCAGCTCTACTAGCGCTAAAGCAAGTGAGCAGTTCTTC
>.|TRBV4-1|.|TRBJ2-1
CASSLGALGYNEQFF
TGCGCCAGCAGCCTAGGCGCCCTGGGGTACAATGAGCAGTTCTTC
>.|TRBV20-1|.|TRBJ1-4
CSARGGTNGKLFF
TGCAGTGCTAGAGGGGGTACTAATGGAAAACTGTTTTTT
>.|TRBV29-1|.|TRBJ2-7
CSVEDGRGYEQYF
TGCAGCGTTGAAGATGGCAGGGGCTACGAGCAGTACTTC
>many|TRBV20-1|.|TRBJ2-4
CSAKAGPKNIQYF
TGCAGTGCTAAGGCAGGGCCCAAAAACATTCAGTACTTC
>few|TRBV4-1|.|TRBJ1-1
CASSQVAGSTEAFF
TGCGCCAGCAGCCAAGTGGCGGGGTCCACTGAAGCTTTCTTT
>.|TRBV12-3/TRBV12-4|TRBD1|TRBJ2-7
CASSSTGTGPYEQYF
TGTGCCAGCAGTTCCACCGGGACAGGGCCCTACGAGCAGTACTTC
>.|TRBV12-3/TRBV12-4|.|TRBJ2-7
CASSLARQGPWEQYF
TGTGCCAGCAGTTTAGCTCGGCAAGGCCCTTGGGAGCAGTACTTC
>.|TRBV20-1|.|TRBJ2-3
CSARHSPDTQYF
TGCAGTGCTCGACACTCCCCAGATACGCAGTATTTT
>few|TRBV7-2|TRBD2|TRBJ2-1
CASSLARWGAGGAHEQFF
TGTGCCAGCAGCTTAGCCCGATGGGGGGCGGGAGGCGCACATGAGCAGTTCTTC
>few|TRBV20-1|.|TRBJ1-2
CSARLHTGWGYGYTF
TGCAGTGCTAGACTCCACACGGGCTGGGGCTATGGCTACACCTTC
>.|TRBV20-1|TRBD2|TRBJ2-5
CSATRTSAETQYF
TGCAGTGCTACAAGGACTAGCGCGGAGACCCAGTACTTC
>.|TRBV11-2|.|TRBJ2-7
CVSSPLGGRSSYEQYF
TGTGTCAGCAGCCCCCTAGGCGGGCGGAGCTCCTACGAGCAGTACTTC
>few|TRBV18|TRBD2|TRBJ2-3
CASLTSVLTDTQYF
TGTGCCAGCCTCACTAGCGTTCTAACAGATACGCAGTATTTT
>few|TRBV6-1|TRBD1|TRBJ2-3
CASSEDLIVGGSYTQYF
TGTGCCAGCAGTGAAGACCTAATAGTAGGGGGCTCGTATACGCAGTATTTT
>many|TRBV4-1|TRBD2|TRBJ2-7
CASSQRTSGLTYEQYF
TGCGCCAGCAGCCAGCGGACTAGCGGACTGACCTACGAGCAGTACTTC
>.|TRBV5-4|TRBD2|TRBJ2-1
CASSSPTGTSHLDEQFF
TGTGCCAGCAGCTCACCCACGGGGACTAGCCACCTCGATGAGCAGTTCTTC
>few|TRBV12-3/TRBV12-4|TRBD2|TRBJ2-1
CASSTTSGRAVYNEQFF
TGTGCCAGCAGTACAACTAGCGGGAGGGCCGTCTACAATGAGCAGTTCTTC
>few|TRBV10-3|TRBD2|TRBJ2-1
CAIKLKLADNEQFF
TGTGCCATCAAATTAAAACTAGCGGACAATGAGCAGTTCTTC
>few|TRBV20-1|TRBD2|TRBJ2-5
CSATQTSGGRQYF
TGCAGTGCTACCCAAACTAGCGGAGGACGACAGTACTTC
>.|TRBV7-2|.|TRBJ1-5
CASSLDPHQPQHF
TGTGCCAGCAGCTTAGACCCACATCAGCCCCAGCATTTT
>.|TRBV10-3|.|TRBJ2-3
CAISESLRSSTDTQYF
TGTGCCATCAGTGAGTCGCTAAGGTCGAGCACAGATACGCAGTATTTT
>.|TRBV5-1|.|TRBJ2-5
CASSLGWAEETQYF
TGCGCCAGCAGCTTGGGGTGGGCCGAAGAGACCCAGTACTTC
>few|TRBV10-3|TRBD1|TRBJ1-4
CATSTDRSSEKLFF
TGTGCCACCTCCACGGACAGGAGTAGTGAAAAACTGTTTTTT
>.|TRBV20-1|TRBD2|TRBJ2-7
CSGGSGRDEQYF
TGCAGTGGGGGTAGCGGGAGGGATGAGCAGTACTTC
>.|TRBV12-3/TRBV12-4|TRBD1|TRBJ1-2
CASSSGGLQQGYTF
TGTGCCAGCAGTTCAGGGGGCCTCCAGCAAGGCTACACCTTC
>.|TRBV30|.|TRBJ2-7
CAWSLGPPGYEQYF
TGTGCCTGGAGTTTAGGGCCGCCGGGGTACGAGCAGTACTTC